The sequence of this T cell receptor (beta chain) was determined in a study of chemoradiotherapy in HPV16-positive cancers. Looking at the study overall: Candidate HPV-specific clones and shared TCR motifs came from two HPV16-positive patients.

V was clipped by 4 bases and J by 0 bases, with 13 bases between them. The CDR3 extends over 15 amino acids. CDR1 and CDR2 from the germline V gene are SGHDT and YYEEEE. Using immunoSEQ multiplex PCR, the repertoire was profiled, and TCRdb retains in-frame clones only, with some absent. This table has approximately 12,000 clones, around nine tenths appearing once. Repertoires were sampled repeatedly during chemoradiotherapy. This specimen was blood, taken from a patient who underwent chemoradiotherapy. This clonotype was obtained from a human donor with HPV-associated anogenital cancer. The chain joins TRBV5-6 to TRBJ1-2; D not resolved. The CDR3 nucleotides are TGTGCCAGCAGCGAGGTAGGGCGGCCTAACTATGGCTACACCTTC. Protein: CASSEVGRPNYGYTF. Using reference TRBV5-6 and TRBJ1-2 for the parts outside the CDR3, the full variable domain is DAGVTQSPTHLIKTRGQQVTLRCSPKSGHDTVSWYQQALGQGPQFIFQYYEEEERQRGNFPDRFSGHQFPNYSSELNVNALLLGDSALYLCASSEVGRPNYGYTFGSGTRLTVV.